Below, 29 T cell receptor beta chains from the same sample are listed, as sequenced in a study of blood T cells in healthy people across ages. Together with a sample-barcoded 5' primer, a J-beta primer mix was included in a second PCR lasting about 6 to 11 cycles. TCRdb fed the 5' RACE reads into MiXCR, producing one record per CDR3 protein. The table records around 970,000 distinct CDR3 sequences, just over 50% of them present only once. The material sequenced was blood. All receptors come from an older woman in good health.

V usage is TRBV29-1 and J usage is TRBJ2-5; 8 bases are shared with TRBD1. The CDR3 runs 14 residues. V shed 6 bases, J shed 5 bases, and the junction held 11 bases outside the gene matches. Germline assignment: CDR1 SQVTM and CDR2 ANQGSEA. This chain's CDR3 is CSVAGQGWGETQYF. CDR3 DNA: TGCAGCGTAGCCGGACAGGGATGGGGCGAGACCCAGTACTTC.

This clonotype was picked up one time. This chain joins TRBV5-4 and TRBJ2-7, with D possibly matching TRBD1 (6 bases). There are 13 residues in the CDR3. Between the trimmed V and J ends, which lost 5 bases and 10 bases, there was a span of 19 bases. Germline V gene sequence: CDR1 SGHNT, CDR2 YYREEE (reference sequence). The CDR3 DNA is TGTGCCAGCAGAACAGGGTCATCTGGCGACCAGTACTTC. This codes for CASRTGSSGDQYF.

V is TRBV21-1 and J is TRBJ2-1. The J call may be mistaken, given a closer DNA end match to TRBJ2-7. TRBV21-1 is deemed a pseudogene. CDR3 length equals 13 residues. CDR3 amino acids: CASSEMSTNEQYF. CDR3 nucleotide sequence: TGTGCCAGCAGCGAAATGAGTACCAATGAGCAGTACTTC.

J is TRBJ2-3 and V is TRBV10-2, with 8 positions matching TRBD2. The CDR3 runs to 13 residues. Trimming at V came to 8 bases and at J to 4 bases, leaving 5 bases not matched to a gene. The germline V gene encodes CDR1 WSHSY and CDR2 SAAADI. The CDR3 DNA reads TGCGCCAGCGGAATGCGGGAGGCAGATACGCAGTATTTT. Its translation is CASGMREADTQYF.

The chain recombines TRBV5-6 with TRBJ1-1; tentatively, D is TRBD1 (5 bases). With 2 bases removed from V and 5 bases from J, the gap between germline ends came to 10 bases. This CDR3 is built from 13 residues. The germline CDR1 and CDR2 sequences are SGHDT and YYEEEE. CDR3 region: CASSFRQWTEAFF. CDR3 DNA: TGTGCCAGCAGCTTCAGACAGTGGACTGAAGCTTTCTTT.

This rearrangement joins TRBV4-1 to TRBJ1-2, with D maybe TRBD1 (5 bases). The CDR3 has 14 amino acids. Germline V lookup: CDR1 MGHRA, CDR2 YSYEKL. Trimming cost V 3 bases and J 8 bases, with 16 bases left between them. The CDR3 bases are TGCGCCAGCAGCCACCCCGGCACAGGAAGGGGCTACACCTTC. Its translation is CASSHPGTGRGYTF.

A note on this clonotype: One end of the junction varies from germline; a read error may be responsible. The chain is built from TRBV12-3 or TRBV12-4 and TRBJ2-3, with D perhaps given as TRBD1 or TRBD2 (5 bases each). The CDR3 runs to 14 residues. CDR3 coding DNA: TGTGCCAGCAGCCCTGGACTGGGACCAGATGCGCAGTATTTT. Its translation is CASSPGLGPDAQYF.

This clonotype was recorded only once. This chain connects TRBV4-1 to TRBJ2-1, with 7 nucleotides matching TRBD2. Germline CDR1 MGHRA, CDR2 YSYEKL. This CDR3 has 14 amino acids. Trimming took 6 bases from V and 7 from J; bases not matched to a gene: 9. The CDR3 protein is CASRGLGFGNEQFF. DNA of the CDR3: TGCGCCAGCAGAGGACTAGGGTTTGGGAATGAGCAGTTCTTC.

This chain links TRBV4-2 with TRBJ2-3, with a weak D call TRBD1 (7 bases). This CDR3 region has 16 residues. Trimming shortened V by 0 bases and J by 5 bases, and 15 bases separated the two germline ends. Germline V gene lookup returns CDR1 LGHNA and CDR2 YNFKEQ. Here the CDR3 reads CASSQDQGGERDTQYF. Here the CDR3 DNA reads TGTGCCAGCAGCCAAGACCAGGGGGGAGAGAGAGATACGCAGTATTTT.

CDR3: CASRSGGGQPQHF. In nucleotides, the CDR3 is TGTGCCAGCAGATCTGGGGGGGGGCAGCCCCAGCATTTT. The chain carries TRBV12-3 or TRBV12-4 and TRBJ1-5, with D possibly matching TRBD1 (5 bases). The V and J ends lost 6 bases and 7 bases respectively, with 13 bases between them. This CDR3 comprises 13 residues.

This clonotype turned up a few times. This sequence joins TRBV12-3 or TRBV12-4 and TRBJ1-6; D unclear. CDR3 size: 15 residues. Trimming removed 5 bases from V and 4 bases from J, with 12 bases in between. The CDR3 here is CASSTISGYNSPLHF. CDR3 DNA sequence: TGTGCCAGCAGTACTATCAGTGGGTATAATTCACCCCTCCACTTT.

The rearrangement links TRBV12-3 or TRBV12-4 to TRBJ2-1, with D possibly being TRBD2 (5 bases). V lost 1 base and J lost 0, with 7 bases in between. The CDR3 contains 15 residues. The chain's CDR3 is CASSLVGNSYNEQFF. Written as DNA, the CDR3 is TGTGCCAGCAGTTTAGTCGGGAACTCCTACAATGAGCAGTTCTTC.

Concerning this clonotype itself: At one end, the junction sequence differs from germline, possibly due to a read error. CDR3 in DNA: TGCGCCAGGAGCCCCAGTACTAGCGGGAGGGTCACTCAGTACTTC. This codes for CARSPSTSGRVTQYF. The chain carries TRBV4-1 and TRBJ2-4; 13 bases are a match to TRBD2. Germline CDR1 is MGHRA and CDR2 is YSYEKL. The CDR3 consists of 15 residues.

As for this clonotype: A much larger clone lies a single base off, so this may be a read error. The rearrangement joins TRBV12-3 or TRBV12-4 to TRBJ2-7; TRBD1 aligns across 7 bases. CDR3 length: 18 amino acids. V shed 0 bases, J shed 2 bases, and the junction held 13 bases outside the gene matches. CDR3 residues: CASSLAFSGTVDPYEQYF. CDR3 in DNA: TGTGCCAGCAGTTTAGCGTTCTCCGGGACAGTCGACCCCTACGAGCAGTACTTC.

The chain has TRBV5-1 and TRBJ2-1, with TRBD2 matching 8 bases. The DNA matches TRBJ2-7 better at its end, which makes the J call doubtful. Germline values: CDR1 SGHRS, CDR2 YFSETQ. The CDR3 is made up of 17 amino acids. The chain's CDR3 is CASSLGPMAGGLYEQYF. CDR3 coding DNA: TGCGCCAGCAGCTTGGGACCTATGGCGGGAGGCCTCTACGAGCAGTACTTC.

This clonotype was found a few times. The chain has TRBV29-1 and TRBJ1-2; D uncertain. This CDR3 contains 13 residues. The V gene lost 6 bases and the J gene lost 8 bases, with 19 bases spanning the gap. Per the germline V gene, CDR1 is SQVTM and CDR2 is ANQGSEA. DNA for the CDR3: TGCAGCGTCATCCGGTCAGTGGAGGCGGGCTACACCTTC. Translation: CSVIRSVEAGYTF. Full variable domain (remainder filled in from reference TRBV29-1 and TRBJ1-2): SAVISQKPSRDICQRGTSLTIQCQVDSQVTMMFWYRQQPGQSLTLIATANQGSEATYESGFVIDKFPISRPNLTFSTLTVSNMSPEDSSIYLCSVIRSVEAGYTFGSGTRLTVV.

The CDR3 is CASSEGQVSSYEQYF. CDR3 coding DNA: TGTGCCAGCAGTGAAGGACAGGTTAGCTCCTACGAGCAGTACTTC. This sequence joins TRBV6-1 and TRBJ2-7, with D tentatively TRBD1 (6 bases). This CDR3 is 15 amino acids long. Germline assignment: CDR1 MNHNS and CDR2 SASEGT. Trimming cost V 1 base and J 0 bases, with 10 bases left between them.

DNA for the CDR3: TGTGCCAGCAGCTTAGTAATTGCGGGACCCCTATCGGTGAGTGAGCAGTACTTC. This codes for CASSLVIAGPLSVSEQYF. J is TRBJ2-5 and V is TRBV7-2, with D perhaps matching TRBD2 (6 bases). V dropped 1 base and J dropped 11 bases, with 29 bases sitting between them. The CDR3 spans 18 residues. In germline, CDR1 is SGHTA, CDR2 FQGNSA.

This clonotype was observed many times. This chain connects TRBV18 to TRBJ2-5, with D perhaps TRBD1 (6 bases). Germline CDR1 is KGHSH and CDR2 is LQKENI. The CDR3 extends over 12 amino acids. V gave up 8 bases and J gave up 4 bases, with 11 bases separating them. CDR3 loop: CASSPTGETQYF. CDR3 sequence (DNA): TGTGCCAGCAGCCCGACAGGAGAGACCCAGTACTTC.

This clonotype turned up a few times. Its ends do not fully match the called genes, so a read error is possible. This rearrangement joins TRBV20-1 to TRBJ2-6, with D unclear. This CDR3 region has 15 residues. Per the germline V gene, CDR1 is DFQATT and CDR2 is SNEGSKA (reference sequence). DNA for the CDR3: TGCAGTGCGAGAGTAGGGTTGTCTGGGGCCAACGTCCTGACTTTC. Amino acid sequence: CSARVGLSGANVLTF.

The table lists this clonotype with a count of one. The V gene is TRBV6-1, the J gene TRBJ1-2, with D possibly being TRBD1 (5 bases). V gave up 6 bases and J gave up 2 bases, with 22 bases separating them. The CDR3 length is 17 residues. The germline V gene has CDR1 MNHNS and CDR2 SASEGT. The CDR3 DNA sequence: TGTGCCAGCAGGCAAGGGACCGCCCTTCGTGGGAACTATGGCTACACCTTC. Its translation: CASRQGTALRGNYGYTF.

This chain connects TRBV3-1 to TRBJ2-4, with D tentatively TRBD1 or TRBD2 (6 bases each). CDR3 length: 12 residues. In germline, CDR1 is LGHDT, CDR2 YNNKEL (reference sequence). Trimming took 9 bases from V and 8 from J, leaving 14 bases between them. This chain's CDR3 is CASRGAGYIQYF. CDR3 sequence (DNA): TGTGCCAGTAGGGGGGCAGGGTACATTCAGTACTTC. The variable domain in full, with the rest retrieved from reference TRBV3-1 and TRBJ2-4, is DTAVSQTPKYLVTQMGNDKSIKCEQNLGHDTMYWYKQDSKKFLKIMFSYNNKELIINETVPNRFSPKSPDKAHLNLHINSLELGDSAVYFCASRGAGYIQYFGAGTRLSVL.

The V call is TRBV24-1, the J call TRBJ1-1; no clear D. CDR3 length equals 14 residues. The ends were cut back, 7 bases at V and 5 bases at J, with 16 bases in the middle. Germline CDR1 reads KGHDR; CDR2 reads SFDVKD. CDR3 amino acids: CATRSTRGRTEAFF. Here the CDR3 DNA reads TGTGCCACCAGGTCTACGAGAGGTCGGACTGAAGCTTTCTTT.

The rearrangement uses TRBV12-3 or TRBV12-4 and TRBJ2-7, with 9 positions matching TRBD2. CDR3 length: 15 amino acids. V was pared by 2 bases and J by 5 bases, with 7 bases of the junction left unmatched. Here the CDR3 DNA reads TGTGCCAGCAGTTTATGGGGTAGCGGGAGCAACGAGCAGTACTTC. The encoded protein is CASSLWGSGSNEQYF.

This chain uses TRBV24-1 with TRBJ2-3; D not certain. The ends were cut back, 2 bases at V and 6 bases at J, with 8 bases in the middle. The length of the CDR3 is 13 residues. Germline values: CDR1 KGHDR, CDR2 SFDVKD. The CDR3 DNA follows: TGTGCCACCAGTGATTCAGTTGAGGATACGCAGTATTTT. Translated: CATSDSVEDTQYF.

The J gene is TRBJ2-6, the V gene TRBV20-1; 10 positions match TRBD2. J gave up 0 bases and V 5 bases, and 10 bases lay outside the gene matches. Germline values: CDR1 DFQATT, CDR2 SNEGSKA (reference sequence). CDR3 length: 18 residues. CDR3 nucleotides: TGCAGTGCTCCGTTTTCTAGCGGGAGATACTCTGGGGCCAACGTCCTGACTTTC. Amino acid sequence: CSAPFSSGRYSGANVLTF.

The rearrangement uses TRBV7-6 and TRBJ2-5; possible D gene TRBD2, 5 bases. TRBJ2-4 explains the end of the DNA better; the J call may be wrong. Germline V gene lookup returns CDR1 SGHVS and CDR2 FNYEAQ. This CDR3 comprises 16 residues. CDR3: CASSLGVRAKKNIQYF. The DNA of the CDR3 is TGTGCCAGCAGCTTAGGGGTGAGGGCCAAGAAAAACATTCAGTACTTC.

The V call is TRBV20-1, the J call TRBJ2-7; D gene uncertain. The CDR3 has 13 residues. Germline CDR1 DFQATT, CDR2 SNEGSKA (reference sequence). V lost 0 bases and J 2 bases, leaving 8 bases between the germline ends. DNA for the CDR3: TGCAGTGCTAGAGATTTTGACACCTACGAGCAGTACTTC. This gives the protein CSARDFDTYEQYF.

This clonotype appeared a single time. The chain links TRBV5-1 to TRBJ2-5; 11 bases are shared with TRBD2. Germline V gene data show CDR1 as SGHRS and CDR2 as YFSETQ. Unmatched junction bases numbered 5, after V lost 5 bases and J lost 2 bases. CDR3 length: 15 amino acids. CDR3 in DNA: TGCGCCAGCAGAGGGACTAGCGGAATGCAAGAGACCCAGTACTTC. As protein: CASRGTSGMQETQYF.